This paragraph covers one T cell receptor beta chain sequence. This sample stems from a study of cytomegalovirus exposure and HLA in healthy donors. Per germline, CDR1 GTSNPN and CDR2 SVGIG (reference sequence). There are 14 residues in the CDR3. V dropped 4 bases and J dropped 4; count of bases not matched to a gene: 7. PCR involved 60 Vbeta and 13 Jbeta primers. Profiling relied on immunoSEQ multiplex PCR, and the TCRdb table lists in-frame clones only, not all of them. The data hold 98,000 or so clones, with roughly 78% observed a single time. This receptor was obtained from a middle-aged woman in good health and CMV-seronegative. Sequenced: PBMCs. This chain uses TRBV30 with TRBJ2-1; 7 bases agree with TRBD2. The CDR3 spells CAWNVVSGYNEQFF. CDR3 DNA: TGTGCCTGGAATGTAGTTAGCGGGTACAATGAGCAGTTCTTC. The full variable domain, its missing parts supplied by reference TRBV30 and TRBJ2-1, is SQTIHQWPATLVQPVGSPLSLECTVEGTSNPNLYWYRQAAGRGLQLLFYSVGIGQISSEVPQNLSASRPQDRQFILSSKKLLLSDSGFYLCAWNVVSGYNEQFFGPGTRLTVL.